Below, 11 T cell receptor beta chains from the same sample are listed, as sequenced in a study of technical replicates of blood from a few donors. Data came from immunoSEQ multiplex PCR; TCRdb stores just in-frame clones and leaves some out. Here the sample spans about 84,000 clones, less than 98% being singletons. The material sequenced was T cells isolated from PBMCs. The receptors shown here come from a human donor in good health.

J is TRBJ2-1 and V is TRBV4-1; 8 bases align to TRBD2. The ends lost 0 bases at V and 3 bases at J; junction bases unmatched: 4. Germline V gene sequence: CDR1 MGHRA, CDR2 YSYEKL. The CDR3 totals 16 residues. CDR3 region: CASSQDVSGNYNEQFF. The CDR3 region has the DNA TGCGCCAGCAGCCAAGACGTTAGCGGGAACTACAATGAGCAGTTCTTC.

This chain uses TRBV11-3 with TRBJ2-1; unclear D gene. The CDR3 consists of 11 residues. Per germline, CDR1 SGHNT and CDR2 YENEEA. Trimming left V 4 bases short and J 7 bases short, with 5 bases between. The CDR3 bases are TGTGCCAGCAGCTCAGGTAATGAGCAGTTCTTC. This translates into CASSSGNEQFF. The whole variable domain, remainder taken from reference TRBV11-3 and TRBJ2-1, is EAGVVQSPRYKIIEKKQPVAFWCNPISGHNTLYWYLQNLGQGPELLIRYENEEAVDDSQLPKDRFSAERLKGVDSTLKIQPAELGDSAVYLCASSSGNEQFFGPGTRLTVL.

The V call is TRBV5-1, the J call TRBJ2-1; tentative D call: TRBD1 (6 bases). This CDR3 comprises 15 residues. Germline CDR1 is SGHRS and CDR2 is YFSETQ. V was cut by 3 bases and J by 4 bases, with 14 bases left in between. CDR3 sequence reads: CASSYRQDQYNEQFF. DNA for the CDR3: TGCGCCAGCAGCTATAGACAGGATCAGTACAATGAGCAGTTCTTC.

J is TRBJ2-3 and V is TRBV5-1, with D tentatively TRBD2 (6 bases). CDR3 length: 14 amino acids. V was clipped by 4 bases and J by 8 bases, with 17 bases between them. The germline V gene encodes CDR1 SGHRS and CDR2 YFSETQ. CDR3: CASSPSGLEVTQYF. CDR3 DNA sequence: TGCGCCAGCAGCCCAAGCGGGCTAGAGGTTACGCAGTATTTT.

The CDR3 reads CASSTYQGEGQETQYF. The CDR3 region has the DNA TGTGCCAGCAGTACCTATCAGGGGGAAGGCCAAGAGACCCAGTACTTC. V usage is TRBV28 and J usage is TRBJ2-5; 7 bases line up with TRBD1. This CDR3 is built from 16 residues. Germline CDR1 reads MDHEN; CDR2 reads SYDVKM. Trimming removed 5 bases from V and 1 base from J; junction bases left unmatched: 10.

This chain joins TRBV7-2 and TRBJ1-2; 7 nucleotides line up with TRBD1. Losses at the gene ends were 5 bases for V and 8 bases for J; bases not matched to a gene: 8. The CDR3 contains 13 residues. In germline, CDR1 is SGHTA, CDR2 FQGNSA. CDR3 bases: TGTGCCAGCAGCCCGTACAGGGGAAGCGGCTACACCTTC. Encoded protein: CASSPYRGSGYTF.

This chain uses TRBV9 with TRBJ1-1; D gene uncertain. CDR1 SGDLS and CDR2 YYNGEE come from the germline V gene. CDR3 length: 13 residues. V shed 6 bases and J shed 2 bases, with 11 bases lying between them. CDR3 sequence: CASTSGLNTEAFF. In DNA, the CDR3 is TGTGCCAGCACCTCGGGTCTCAACACTGAAGCTTTCTTT.

V is TRBV2 and J is TRBJ2-3, with 16 bases identical to TRBD2. This CDR3 has 15 amino acids. Germline-derived CDR1 and CDR2 are SNHLY and FYNNEI. J gave up 6 bases and V 6 bases, and 3 bases lay outside the gene matches. The CDR3 is CASRGTSGGADTQYF. CDR3 in DNA: TGTGCCAGCAGGGGGACTAGCGGGGGGGCGGATACGCAGTATTTT.

This clone was seen a single time. Here the CDR3 reads CSVTALGLAGVVNEQFF. For the CDR3, the DNA is TGCAGCGTCACCGCTTTGGGACTAGCGGGAGTCGTCAATGAGCAGTTCTTC. This chain connects TRBV29-1 to TRBJ2-1, with 14 bases lining up with TRBD2. CDR3 length: 17 amino acids. The ends lost 6 bases at V and 6 bases at J; junction bases unmatched: 13. CDR1 is SQVTM and CDR2 is ANQGSEA in the germline V gene.

This chain links TRBV2 with TRBJ2-1; 10 positions agree with TRBD1. CDR3 length: 14 amino acids. Per the germline V gene, CDR1 is SNHLY and CDR2 is FYNNEI. Germline trimming cut 6 bases from V and 7 bases from J; bases unmatched to any gene: 6. CDR3 nucleotide sequence: TGTGCCAGCAGGCGAGGGACAGGGGCGAATGAGCAGTTCTTC. As protein: CASRRGTGANEQFF. Complete variable domain (other parts from reference TRBV2 and TRBJ2-1): EPEVTQTPSHQVTQMGQEVILRCVPISNHLYFYWYRQILGQKVEFLVSFYNNEISEKSEIFDDQFSVERPDGSNFTLKIRSTKLEDSAMYFCASRRGTGANEQFFGPGTRLTVL.

This chain uses TRBV19 with TRBJ1-4; 7 nucleotides align to TRBD1. This CDR3 is built from 14 residues. Unmatched junction bases numbered 8, after V lost 5 bases and J lost 8 bases. CDR1 is LNHDA, CDR2 SQIVND, per germline (reference sequence). CDR3 amino acids: CASSSTGVKEKLFF. As DNA, the CDR3 is TGTGCCAGTAGTTCTACAGGGGTGAAAGAAAAACTGTTTTTT.